The T cell receptor (beta chain) described here comes from a study of T cell changes during pregnancy in multiple sclerosis. CDR3 length equals 16 residues. Germline CDR1 reads MNHEY; CDR2 reads SMNVEV (reference sequence). V lost 8 bases and J 4 bases, leaving 23 bases between the germline ends. Produced via immunoSEQ multiplex PCR; TCRdb's table is partial and in-frame only. The table includes 10,000 to 15,000 clones, about nine tenths detected once. J is TRBJ1-1 and V is TRBV27; D ambiguous. The source material was CD8+ T cells from peripheral blood mononuclear cells, sampled after pregnancy. The TCR originated in a female donor in good health, enrolled as a control in a pregnancy study. CDR3 loop: CASGPNQRRAGTEAFF. The CDR3 coding sequence is TGTGCCAGCGGACCAAATCAACGGCGCGCGGGCACTGAAGCTTTCTTT.